This T cell receptor (beta chain) was obtained from a study of immune evolution from preneoplasia to lung adenocarcinoma. Clones were sequenced by immunoSEQ multiplex PCR, and TCRdb holds only the in-frame ones, with some missing. The repertoire consists of around 7,000 clones, with under 85% occurring once and the leading ten covering 6.5%. The CDR3 covers 15 residues. Trimming left V 5 bases short and J 8 bases short, with 21 bases between. In germline, CDR1 is SEHNR, CDR2 FQNEAQ (reference sequence). Source material: FFPE lung adenocarcinoma in situ tissue. The receptor was derived from a person aged 55-79 years with lung adenocarcinoma. The chain combines TRBV7-9 with TRBJ1-2; D gene ambiguous. For the CDR3, the DNA is TGTGCCAGCAGCCTAGAGCCCCCCGGTTGGGCGGGCTACACCTTC. It is translated as CASSLEPPGWAGYTF.